This T cell receptor (beta chain) was recovered during a study of cytomegalovirus exposure and HLA in healthy donors. Broader study findings: The tendency of first-cohort TCR clusters to co-occur in the 95 to 150 validation repertoires was the finding of a later analysis. For most TCR sequences rarity was the rule, although some public TCRs occurred in many donors.

There are a few counts of this clone. Its antigen remains unknown. The donors were in the approximately 110-subject validation cohort; that cohort was separate from the approximately 670-subject first cohort. CDR1 and CDR2 from the germline V gene are MNHEY and SMNVEV (reference sequence). The CDR3 sequence is 14 residues long. V was trimmed by 3 bases and J by 4 bases, leaving 12 bases between them. The method was immunoSEQ multiplex PCR; TCRdb's version includes in-frame clones alone and lacks a portion of them. The sample gives approximately 220,000 clones, around nine tenths of which show up once; 1% to 1.2% is in the top ten.

The TCR originated in a woman aged 18-30 years in good health and CMV-seronegative. J is TRBJ1-1 and V is TRBV27; D might be TRBD1 (6 bases). Sequences were obtained from PBMCs. In nucleotides, the CDR3 is TGTGCCAGCAGTTTTGGGGGGGCGCGCACTGAAGCTTTCTTT. Translated, it gives CASSFGGARTEAFF.